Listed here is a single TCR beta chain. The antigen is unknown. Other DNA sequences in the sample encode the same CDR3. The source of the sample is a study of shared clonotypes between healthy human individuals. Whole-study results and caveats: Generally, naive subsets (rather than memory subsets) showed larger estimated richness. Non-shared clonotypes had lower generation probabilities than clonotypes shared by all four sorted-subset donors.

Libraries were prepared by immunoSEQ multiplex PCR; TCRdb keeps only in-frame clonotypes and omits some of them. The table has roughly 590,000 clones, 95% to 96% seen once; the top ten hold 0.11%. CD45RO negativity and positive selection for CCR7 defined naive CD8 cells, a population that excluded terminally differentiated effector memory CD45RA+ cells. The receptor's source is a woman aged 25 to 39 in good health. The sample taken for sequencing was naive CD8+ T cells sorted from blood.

The CDR3 here is CASSIWTGNTEAFF. CDR3 nucleotides: TGTGCCAGTAGTATTTGGACAGGGAACACTGAAGCTTTCTTT. The genes are TRBV19 and TRBJ1-1; TRBD1 matches at 7 bases. Trimming at V came to 3 bases and at J to 1 base, leaving 2 bases not matched to a gene. Looked up from germline, CDR1 is LNHDA and CDR2 is SQIVND (reference sequence). CDR3 length: 14 residues.